This T cell receptor beta chain stems from a study of blood T cell repertoires in COVID-19. V lost 1 base and J 0 bases, leaving 12 bases between the germline ends. Germline lookup yields CDR1 KGHSH and CDR2 LQKENI. The CDR3 spans 16 residues. In terms of age and location, participants ranged from roughly 18 to 90 years and lived in under 30 US areas. The method was immunoSEQ multiplex PCR; TCRdb's version includes in-frame clones alone and lacks a portion of them. The data hold 300,000 to 400,000 clones, with around 85% observed a single time. The chain has TRBV18 and TRBJ1-1; the D gene is possibly TRBD1 (5 bases). The material sequenced was PBMCs or T cells enriched from blood (not recorded which). The sequence was collected from a woman between 40 and 55 years old with acute COVID-19. The CDR3 region has the DNA TGTGCCAGCTCACCACGGGGGGTGAGTTTGAACACTGAAGCTTTCTTT. Translated, it gives CASSPRGVSLNTEAFF.